This T cell receptor beta chain was retrieved from a study of blood T cell repertoires in COVID-19. Study as a whole: Samples taken during acute and convalescent COVID-19 were collected in the United States, Italy and Spain. T cells, B-cell-depleted T cells, or PBMCs provided the cDNA or gDNA that served as material.

In the original processing: Estimation of nucleated cell counts relied on the amplification of reference gene primers. The assay was immunoSEQ multiplex PCR, and TCRdb's table has in-frame clones only and misses some. V, J and clone size derive from that table, while D and trimming were established from the DNA sequence. The data show over 200,000 clones, 80% to 90% seen once. Per germline, CDR1 SGDLS and CDR2 YYNGEE. V was clipped by 3 bases and J by 0 bases; unmatched bases: 5. The CDR3 runs to 15 residues. Participants spanned ages about 18 to 95 years and resided in about two dozen US areas. This clonotype was obtained from a man between 35 and 55 years old who had recovered from COVID-19. The V and J genes are TRBV9 and TRBJ2-7, with 8 bases identical to TRBD2. The specimen sequenced was PBMCs or T cells enriched from blood (not recorded which). The CDR3 is CASSAGGGSSYEQYF. The CDR3 DNA sequence: TGTGCCAGCAGCGCTGGCGGGGGGAGCTCCTACGAGCAGTACTTC.